The rows below give T cell receptor beta chains drawn from one sample of a study of shared clonotypes between healthy human individuals. Sequencing used immunoSEQ multiplex PCR; TCRdb keeps in-frame clones, though not all of them. There are under 1,900,000 clones in the sample; about 98.5% occur only once, and about 0.34% lies in the top ten. The sequenced sample was naive CD4+ T cells sorted from blood. These receptor sequences come from a man between 25 and 39 years old in good health. CDR3s include the opening cysteine and the closing phenylalanine or tryptophan. The order of the fields is clone size, CDR3 length, D gene, V gene, J gene, CDR3 protein, CDR3 DNA. A D gene is named only where the DNA matches it firmly. Clone size, where shown, is once, few, many, or a class for clones that have expanded.

clone size: once; CDR3 length: 17; D gene: .; V gene: TRBV7-2; J gene: TRBJ1-4; CDR3 protein: CASSLRGRGATNEKLFF; CDR3 DNA: TGTGCCAGCAGCTTAAGGGGCCGGGGGGCTACTAATGAAAAACTGTTTTTT
clone size: .; CDR3 length: 12; D gene: TRBD2; V gene: TRBV28; J gene: TRBJ2-1; CDR3 protein: CASSILAGPQFF; CDR3 DNA: TGTGCCAGCAGTATCTTAGCGGGACCTCAGTTCTTC
clone size: .; CDR3 length: 16; D gene: .; V gene: TRBV5-1; J gene: TRBJ2-3; CDR3 protein: CASKGGGVTSTDTQYF; CDR3 DNA: TGCGCCAGCAAAGGGGGGGGCGTCACAAGCACAGATACGCAGTATTTT
clone size: .; CDR3 length: 17; D gene: TRBD2; V gene: TRBV6-4; J gene: TRBJ2-1; CDR3 protein: CASSDSIGLAGDNEQFF; CDR3 DNA: TGTGCCAGCAGTGACTCAATCGGACTAGCGGGAGACAATGAGCAGTTCTTC
clone size: .; CDR3 length: 14; D gene: .; V gene: TRBV6-5; J gene: TRBJ2-7; CDR3 protein: CASLGVGGYHEQYF; CDR3 DNA: TGTGCCAGCCTCGGAGTGGGCGGCTACCACGAGCAGTACTTC
clone size: once; CDR3 length: 16; D gene: .; V gene: TRBV28; J gene: TRBJ1-1; CDR3 protein: CASSLFSPYRDAEAFF; CDR3 DNA: TGTGCCAGCAGTTTATTTTCCCCGTACAGGGATGCTGAAGCTTTCTTT
clone size: .; CDR3 length: 14; D gene: .; V gene: TRBV7-3; J gene: TRBJ2-1; CDR3 protein: CASSERVTYNEQFF; CDR3 DNA: TGTGCCAGCAGCGAGAGGGTAACCTACAATGAGCAGTTCTTC
clone size: .; CDR3 length: 13; D gene: .; V gene: TRBV2; J gene: TRBJ1-3; CDR3 protein: CASGGDSGNTIYF; CDR3 DNA: TGTGCCAGCGGGGGGGACTCTGGAAACACCATATATTTT
clone size: once; CDR3 length: 15; D gene: TRBD1; V gene: TRBV6-5; J gene: TRBJ1-4; CDR3 protein: CASSRQGAVKEKLFF; CDR3 DNA: TGTGCCAGCAGTCGACAGGGGGCGGTGAAGGAAAAACTGTTTTTT
clone size: .; CDR3 length: 15; D gene: .; V gene: TRBV30; J gene: TRBJ1-5; CDR3 protein: CAWSPKRESNQPQHF; CDR3 DNA: TGTGCCTGGAGCCCTAAGAGGGAAAGCAATCAGCCCCAGCATTTT
clone size: .; CDR3 length: 14; D gene: TRBD2; V gene: TRBV27; J gene: TRBJ2-7; CDR3 protein: CASSLAGGPAEQYF; CDR3 DNA: TGTGCCAGTTCTCTAGCGGGAGGGCCGGCCGAGCAGTACTTC
clone size: .; CDR3 length: 12; D gene: .; V gene: TRBV18; J gene: TRBJ2-2; CDR3 protein: CASSQITGELFF; CDR3 DNA: TGTGCCAGCTCACAAATTACCGGGGAGCTGTTTTTT
clone size: .; CDR3 length: 13; D gene: .; V gene: TRBV5-5; J gene: TRBJ2-7; CDR3 protein: CASSLSQFYEQYF; CDR3 DNA: TGTGCCAGCAGCTTGTCCCAATTCTACGAGCAGTACTTC
clone size: .; CDR3 length: 13; D gene: .; V gene: TRBV5-6; J gene: TRBJ2-7; CDR3 protein: CASSYGRTYEQYF; CDR3 DNA: TGTGCCAGCAGCTACGGCCGTACCTACGAGCAGTACTTC
clone size: .; CDR3 length: 19; D gene: TRBD1; V gene: TRBV5-4; J gene: TRBJ2-1; CDR3 protein: CASSSSTGGPFSSYNEQFF; CDR3 DNA: TGTGCCAGCAGCTCCTCGACAGGGGGTCCTTTTAGCTCCTACAATGAGCAGTTCTTC
clone size: .; CDR3 length: 15; D gene: TRBD1; V gene: TRBV5-1; J gene: TRBJ1-1; CDR3 protein: CASSVTGRGFSEAFF; CDR3 DNA: TGCGCCAGCAGCGTGACAGGGAGGGGGTTCTCTGAAGCTTTCTTT
clone size: .; CDR3 length: 14; D gene: TRBD1; V gene: TRBV19; J gene: TRBJ2-4; CDR3 protein: CASKGGPAKNIQYF; CDR3 DNA: TGTGCCAGTAAAGGGGGCCCGGCCAAAAACATTCAGTACTTC
clone size: once; CDR3 length: 18; D gene: TRBD2; V gene: TRBV18; J gene: TRBJ2-1; CDR3 protein: CASSPSRGGTSGSYEQFF; CDR3 DNA: TGTGCCAGCTCACCCTCACGTGGTGGGACTAGCGGGAGCTATGAGCAGTTCTTC
clone size: .; CDR3 length: 16; D gene: TRBD2; V gene: TRBV11-2; J gene: TRBJ2-1; CDR3 protein: CASSSHRGSSYNEQFF; CDR3 DNA: TGTGCCAGCAGCTCGCACCGCGGGAGCTCCTACAATGAGCAGTTCTTC
clone size: once; CDR3 length: 12; D gene: .; V gene: TRBV19; J gene: TRBJ1-2; CDR3 protein: CASSEGLRGYTF; CDR3 DNA: TGTGCCAGTAGTGAGGGGCTGCGCGGCTACACCTTC
clone size: .; CDR3 length: 13; D gene: TRBD1; V gene: TRBV29-1; J gene: TRBJ1-2; CDR3 protein: CSGGTGENYGYTF; CDR3 DNA: TGCAGCGGCGGGACAGGCGAAAACTATGGCTACACCTTC
clone size: .; CDR3 length: 15; D gene: TRBD2; V gene: TRBV25-1; J gene: TRBJ2-3; CDR3 protein: CASSELAAHTDTQYF; CDR3 DNA: TGTGCCAGCAGTGAACTAGCGGCCCACACAGATACGCAGTATTTT
clone size: .; CDR3 length: 15; D gene: TRBD2; V gene: TRBV5-4; J gene: TRBJ2-3; CDR3 protein: CASSSSGRLSDTQYF; CDR3 DNA: TGTGCCAGCAGCTCTAGCGGGAGACTTTCAGATACGCAGTATTTT
clone size: .; CDR3 length: 14; D gene: .; V gene: TRBV10-1; J gene: TRBJ1-5; CDR3 protein: CASSASGINQPQHF; CDR3 DNA: TGCGCCAGCAGCGCATCAGGAATCAATCAGCCCCAGCATTTT
clone size: .; CDR3 length: 16; D gene: .; V gene: TRBV15; J gene: TRBJ2-6; CDR3 protein: CATSRGDNSGANVLTF; CDR3 DNA: TGTGCCACCAGCAGAGGGGACAACTCTGGGGCCAACGTCCTGACTTTC
clone size: .; CDR3 length: 15; D gene: TRBD2; V gene: TRBV6-1; J gene: TRBJ2-5; CDR3 protein: CASTPLGTSGRAGYF; CDR3 DNA: TGTGCCAGCACCCCCCTTGGGACTAGCGGGAGGGCCGGGTACTTC
clone size: .; CDR3 length: 14; D gene: .; V gene: TRBV9; J gene: TRBJ2-7; CDR3 protein: CASSPIGSSGEQYF; CDR3 DNA: TGTGCCAGCAGCCCAATAGGTTCCTCGGGAGAGCAGTACTTC
clone size: once; CDR3 length: 16; D gene: .; V gene: TRBV12-5; J gene: TRBJ2-2; CDR3 protein: CASGLETLANTGELFF; CDR3 DNA: TGTGCTAGTGGTTTAGAAACACTGGCGAACACCGGGGAGCTGTTTTTT
clone size: .; CDR3 length: 20; D gene: TRBD2; V gene: TRBV5-1; J gene: TRBJ2-3; CDR3 protein: CASSLFTGTSGSSTTDTQYF; CDR3 DNA: TGCGCCAGCAGCTTGTTTACAGGGACTAGCGGGAGTAGCACGACGGATACGCAGTATTTT
clone size: .; CDR3 length: 16; D gene: TRBD2; V gene: TRBV5-4; J gene: TRBJ2-1; CDR3 protein: CASSQPGTSSYNEQFF; CDR3 DNA: TGTGCCAGCAGCCAACCCGGGACTAGCTCCTACAATGAGCAGTTCTTC
clone size: once; CDR3 length: 14; D gene: .; V gene: TRBV28; J gene: TRBJ1-1; CDR3 protein: CASSQDTGSTEAFF; CDR3 DNA: TGTGCCAGCAGCCAAGACACGGGTAGCACTGAAGCTTTCTTT
clone size: .; CDR3 length: 16; D gene: TRBD2; V gene: TRBV5-1; J gene: TRBJ2-1; CDR3 protein: CASSLVASGTYNEQFF; CDR3 DNA: TGCGCCAGCAGCTTGGTGGCTAGCGGGACTTACAATGAGCAGTTCTTC
clone size: .; CDR3 length: 15; D gene: .; V gene: TRBV5-1; J gene: TRBJ2-7; CDR3 protein: CASSLRGQGDYEQYF; CDR3 DNA: TGCGCCAGCAGCCTCCGGGGGCAGGGAGACTACGAGCAGTACTTC
clone size: .; CDR3 length: 17; D gene: .; V gene: TRBV7-2; J gene: TRBJ2-1; CDR3 protein: CASSLAGGAPSYNEQFF; CDR3 DNA: TGTGCCAGCAGCTTAGCGGGGGGAGCGCCTTCCTACAATGAGCAGTTCTTC
clone size: .; CDR3 length: 16; D gene: .; V gene: TRBV6-1; J gene: TRBJ1-4; CDR3 protein: CASSVLTGSGNEKLFF; CDR3 DNA: TGTGCCAGCAGTGTACTAACAGGGAGCGGTAATGAAAAACTGTTTTTT
clone size: .; CDR3 length: 18; D gene: TRBD2; V gene: TRBV7-6; J gene: TRBJ2-7; CDR3 protein: CASSLVRTSGRTAYEQYF; CDR3 DNA: TGTGCCAGCAGCTTAGTAAGGACTAGCGGTCGTACCGCCTACGAGCAGTACTTC
clone size: .; CDR3 length: 15; D gene: TRBD1; V gene: TRBV27; J gene: TRBJ1-5; CDR3 protein: CASSPHRGLNQPQHF; CDR3 DNA: TGTGCCAGCAGTCCCCACAGGGGGCTCAATCAGCCCCAGCATTTT